The clone carrying this T cell receptor (beta chain) was found many times. Its antigen remains unknown. This record comes from a study of neurological immune-mediated disorders. Study-wide background: The approximately 34 multiple sclerosis patients comprised some 31 relapsing-remitting and 3 secondary progressive cases. General study points: The expanded clones of different subjects shared no CDR3 amino acid sequences (suggesting private repertoires in all groups).

The cDNA came from 5'RACE, which used 10-nucleotide random UMIs. A single run covered 15-18 subjects with over 160 million TCR-beta sequences. TCRdb re-called the 5' RACE reads through MiXCR, storing one row per CDR3 protein. The sample consists of 54,000 or so distinct CDR3 sequences, about 3.7% of them appearing once. The CDR3 totals 12 residues. The germline CDR1 and CDR2 sequences are GTSNPN and SVGIG (reference sequence). Trimming took off 0 bases at V and 5 bases at J, with 7 bases between the two ends. The rearrangement links TRBV30 to TRBJ2-5; the D is unclear. The receptor's source is a man aged 55 to 70 with multiple sclerosis. The sequencing sample was made of PBMCs. As DNA, the CDR3 is TGTGCCTGGAGTGTACCGGGCGAGACCCAGTACTTC. It codes for CAWSVPGETQYF.